The present TCR beta chain was sequenced within a study of a mutant IDH1 vaccine in newly diagnosed glioma. Time point defined: week 11, during vaccination. Every single dose of the vaccine, 300 ug of mutant IDH1 20-mer peptide, came with topical imiquimod. Clones were read by immunoSEQ multiplex PCR, and TCRdb kept only the in-frame ones, dropping some. The table lists roughly 130,000 clones, around four fifths of them singletons, with 5.5% in the top ten. Germline CDR1 is MNHEY and CDR2 is SVGAGI. The CDR3 extends over 15 amino acids. V lost 6 bases, J lost 6 bases, and 13 bases stayed unmatched. Comments on this clone: Its antigen is not known.

The rearrangement links TRBV6-5 to TRBJ2-5; 7 bases align to TRBD1. This material consisted of PBMCs, taken from a glioma patient whose treatment included an IDH1 peptide vaccine. The sequence was collected from a man aged 40-49 years with glioma. CDR3 DNA sequence: TGTGCCAGCAGAGCGGCCGGGCAGGGGGAAAAGACCCAGTACTTC. Its protein product is CASRAAGQGEKTQYF.